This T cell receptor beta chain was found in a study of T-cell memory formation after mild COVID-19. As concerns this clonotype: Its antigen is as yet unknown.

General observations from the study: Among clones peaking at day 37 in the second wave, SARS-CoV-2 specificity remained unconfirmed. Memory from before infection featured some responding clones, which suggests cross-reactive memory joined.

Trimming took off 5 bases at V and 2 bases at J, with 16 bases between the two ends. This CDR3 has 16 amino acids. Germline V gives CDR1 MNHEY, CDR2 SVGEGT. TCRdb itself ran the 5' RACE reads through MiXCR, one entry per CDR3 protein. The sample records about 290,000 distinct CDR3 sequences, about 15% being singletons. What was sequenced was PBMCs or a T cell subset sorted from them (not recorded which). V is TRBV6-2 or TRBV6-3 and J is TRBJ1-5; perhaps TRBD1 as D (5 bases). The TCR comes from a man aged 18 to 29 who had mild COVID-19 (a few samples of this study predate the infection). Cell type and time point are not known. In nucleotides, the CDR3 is TGTGCCAGCAGTACAACAGGTCCCCAGGGCAATCAGCCCCAGCATTTT. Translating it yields CASSTTGPQGNQPQHF.